Following are 2 T cell receptor beta chains from one sample sequenced in a study of T-cell memory formation after mild COVID-19. TCRdb analysed the 5' RACE reads with MiXCR anew, one entry per CDR3 protein. The table shows about 350,000 distinct CDR3 sequences, with approximately 13% occurring only once. Sequenced input: PBMCs or a T cell subset sorted from them (not recorded which). The source of these receptors is a man aged 18 to 30 who had mild COVID-19 (a few samples of this study predate the infection). Cell type and time point are not known.

This clonotype was recorded a few times. The chain recombines TRBV6-6 with TRBJ2-3; unclear D gene. The CDR3 covers 17 residues. CDR1 is MNHNY and CDR2 is SVGAGI in the germline V gene (reference sequence). V was pared by 0 bases and J by 0 bases, with 13 bases between. The CDR3 DNA follows: TGTGCCAGCAGTTACTCGACGCAAGCAACTAGCACAGATACGCAGTATTTT. This gives the protein CASSYSTQATSTDTQYF.

This clonotype was observed a few times. The chain has TRBV7-8 and TRBJ2-1; maybe TRBD2 (6 bases). Trimming pared 3 bases from V and 10 bases from J, leaving 16 bases between. The CDR3 contains 14 residues. Germline CDR1 SGHVS, CDR2 FQNEAQ. As DNA, the CDR3 is TGTGCCAGCAGCTTCGAACTGGCGAGCGGGGAGCAGTTCTTC. Translation: CASSFELASGEQFF.